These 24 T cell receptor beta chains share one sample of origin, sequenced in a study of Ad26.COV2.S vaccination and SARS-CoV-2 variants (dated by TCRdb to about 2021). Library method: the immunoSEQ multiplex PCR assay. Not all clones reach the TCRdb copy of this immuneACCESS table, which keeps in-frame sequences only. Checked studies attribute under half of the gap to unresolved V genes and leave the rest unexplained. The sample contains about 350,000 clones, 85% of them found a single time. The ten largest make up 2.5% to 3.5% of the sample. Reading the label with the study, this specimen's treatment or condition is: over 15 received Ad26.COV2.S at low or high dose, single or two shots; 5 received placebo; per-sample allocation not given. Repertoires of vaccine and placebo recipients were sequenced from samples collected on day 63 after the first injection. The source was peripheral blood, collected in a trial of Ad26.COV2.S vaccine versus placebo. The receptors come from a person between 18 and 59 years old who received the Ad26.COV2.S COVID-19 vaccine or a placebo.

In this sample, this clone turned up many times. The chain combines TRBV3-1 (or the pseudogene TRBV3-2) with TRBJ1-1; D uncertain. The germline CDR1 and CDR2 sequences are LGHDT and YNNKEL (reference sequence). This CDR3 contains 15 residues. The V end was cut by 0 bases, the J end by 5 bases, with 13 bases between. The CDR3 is CASSQDWGGATEAFF. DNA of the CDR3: TGTGCCAGCAGCCAAGATTGGGGAGGAGCGACTGAAGCTTTCTTT.

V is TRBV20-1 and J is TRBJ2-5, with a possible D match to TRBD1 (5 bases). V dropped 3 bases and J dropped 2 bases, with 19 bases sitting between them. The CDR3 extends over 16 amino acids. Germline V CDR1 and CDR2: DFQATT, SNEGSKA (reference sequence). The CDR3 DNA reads TGCAGTGCTAGTGGGGCGATAGGCTTTGGGCAAGAGACCCAGTACTTC. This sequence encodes CSASGAIGFGQETQYF.

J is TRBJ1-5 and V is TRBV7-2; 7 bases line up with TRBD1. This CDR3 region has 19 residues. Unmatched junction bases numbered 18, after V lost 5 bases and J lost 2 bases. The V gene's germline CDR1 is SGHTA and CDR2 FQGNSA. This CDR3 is CASSPRDRADAFRNQPQHF. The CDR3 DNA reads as TGTGCCAGCAGCCCCAGGGACAGAGCTGACGCATTCCGCAATCAGCCCCAGCATTTT.

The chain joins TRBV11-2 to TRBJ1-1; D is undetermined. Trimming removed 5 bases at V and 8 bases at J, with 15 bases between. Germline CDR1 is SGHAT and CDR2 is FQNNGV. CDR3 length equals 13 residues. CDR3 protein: CASSSIRTAEAFF. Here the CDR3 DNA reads TGTGCCAGCAGCAGCATTAGGACGGCAGAAGCTTTCTTT.

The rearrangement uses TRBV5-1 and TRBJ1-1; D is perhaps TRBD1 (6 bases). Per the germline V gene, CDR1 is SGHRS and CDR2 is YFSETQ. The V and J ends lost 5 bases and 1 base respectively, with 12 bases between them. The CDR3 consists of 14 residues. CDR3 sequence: CASSSGTPNTEAFF. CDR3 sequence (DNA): TGCGCCAGCAGTTCCGGGACACCGAACACTGAAGCTTTCTTT.

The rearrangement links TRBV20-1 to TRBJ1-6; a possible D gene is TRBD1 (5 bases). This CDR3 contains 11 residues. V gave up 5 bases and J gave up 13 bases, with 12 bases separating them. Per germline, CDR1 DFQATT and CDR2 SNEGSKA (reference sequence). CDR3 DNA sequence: TGCAGTGCTCACACAGGATCCCCCCTCCACTTT. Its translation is CSAHTGSPLHF.

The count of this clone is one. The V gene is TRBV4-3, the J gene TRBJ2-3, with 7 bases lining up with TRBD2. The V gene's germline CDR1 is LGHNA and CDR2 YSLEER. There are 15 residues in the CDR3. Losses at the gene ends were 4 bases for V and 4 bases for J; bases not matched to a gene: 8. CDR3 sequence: CASSLGLVGADTQYF. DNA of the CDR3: TGCGCCAGCAGCCTTGGACTAGTTGGGGCAGATACGCAGTATTTT.

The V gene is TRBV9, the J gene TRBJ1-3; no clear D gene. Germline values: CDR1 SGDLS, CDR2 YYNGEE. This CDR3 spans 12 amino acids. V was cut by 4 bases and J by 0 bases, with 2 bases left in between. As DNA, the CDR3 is TGTGCCAGCAGCAACTCTGGAAACACCATATATTTT. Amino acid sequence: CASSNSGNTIYF.

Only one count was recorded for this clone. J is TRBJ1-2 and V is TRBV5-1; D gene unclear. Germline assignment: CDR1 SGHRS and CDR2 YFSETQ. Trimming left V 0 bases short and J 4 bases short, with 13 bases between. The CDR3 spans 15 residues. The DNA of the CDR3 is TGCGCCAGCAGCTTGGAAGGCCCGGCGACCTATGGCTACACCTTC. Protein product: CASSLEGPATYGYTF.

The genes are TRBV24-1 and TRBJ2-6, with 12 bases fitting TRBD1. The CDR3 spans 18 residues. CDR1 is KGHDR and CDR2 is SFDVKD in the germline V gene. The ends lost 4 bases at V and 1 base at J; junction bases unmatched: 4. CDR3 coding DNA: TGTGCCACCAGTGAAGGGACAGGGGGCGGGTCTGGGGCCAACGTCCTGACTTTC. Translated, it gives CATSEGTGGGSGANVLTF.

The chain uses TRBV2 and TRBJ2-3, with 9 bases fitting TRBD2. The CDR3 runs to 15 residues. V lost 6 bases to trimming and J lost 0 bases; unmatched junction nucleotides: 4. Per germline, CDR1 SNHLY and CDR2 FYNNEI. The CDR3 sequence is CASRATSGSTDTQYF. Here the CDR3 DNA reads TGTGCCAGCAGAGCGACTAGCGGTAGCACAGATACGCAGTATTTT. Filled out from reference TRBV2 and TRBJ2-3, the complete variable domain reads EPEVTQTPSHQVTQMGQEVILRCVPISNHLYFYWYRQILGQKVEFLVSFYNNEISEKSEIFDDQFSVERPDGSNFTLKIRSTKLEDSAMYFCASRATSGSTDTQYFGPGTRLTVL.

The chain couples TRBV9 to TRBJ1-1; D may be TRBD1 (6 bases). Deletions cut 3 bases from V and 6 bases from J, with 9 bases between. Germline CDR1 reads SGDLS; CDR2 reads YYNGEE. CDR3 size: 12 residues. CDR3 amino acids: CASSGGAAEAFF. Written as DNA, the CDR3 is TGTGCCAGCAGCGGGGGGGCAGCTGAAGCTTTCTTT.

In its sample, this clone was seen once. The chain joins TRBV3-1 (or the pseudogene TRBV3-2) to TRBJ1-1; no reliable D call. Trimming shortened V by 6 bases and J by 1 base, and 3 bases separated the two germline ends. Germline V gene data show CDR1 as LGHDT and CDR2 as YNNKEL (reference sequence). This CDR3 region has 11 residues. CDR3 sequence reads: CASRRNTEAFF. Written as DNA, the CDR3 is TGTGCCAGCAGACGGAACACTGAAGCTTTCTTT.

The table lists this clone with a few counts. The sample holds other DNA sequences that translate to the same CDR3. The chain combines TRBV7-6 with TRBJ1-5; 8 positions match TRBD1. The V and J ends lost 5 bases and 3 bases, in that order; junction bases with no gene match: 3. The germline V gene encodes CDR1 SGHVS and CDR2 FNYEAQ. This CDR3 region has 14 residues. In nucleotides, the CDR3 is TGTGCCAGCAGCCGGACAGGGATCAATCAGCCCCAGCATTTT. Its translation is CASSRTGINQPQHF.

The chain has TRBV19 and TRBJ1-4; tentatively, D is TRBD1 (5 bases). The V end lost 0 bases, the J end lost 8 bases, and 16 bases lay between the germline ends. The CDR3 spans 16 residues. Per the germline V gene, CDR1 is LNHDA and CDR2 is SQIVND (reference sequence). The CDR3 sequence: CASSIDPGGLEEKLFF. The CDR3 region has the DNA TGTGCCAGTAGTATAGATCCCGGGGGATTAGAGGAAAAACTGTTTTTT.

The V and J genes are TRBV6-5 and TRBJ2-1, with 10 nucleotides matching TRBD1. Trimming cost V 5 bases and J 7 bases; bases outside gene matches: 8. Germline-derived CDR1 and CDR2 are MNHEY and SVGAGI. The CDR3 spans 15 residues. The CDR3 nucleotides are TGTGCCAGCAGTCCCCGGGACAGGGGAAGAAATGAGCAGTTCTTC. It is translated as CASSPRDRGRNEQFF.

CDR3 in DNA: TGTGCCAGCAGCTTGGCGACAGCTAACTATGGCTACACCTTC. It yields the protein CASSLATANYGYTF. The rearrangement uses TRBV5-4 and TRBJ1-2; TRBD1 might be the D (5 bases). The CDR3 spans 14 residues. Germline V gene lookup returns CDR1 SGHNT and CDR2 YYREEE (reference sequence). Trimming shortened V by 0 bases and J by 0 bases, and 6 bases separated the two germline ends.

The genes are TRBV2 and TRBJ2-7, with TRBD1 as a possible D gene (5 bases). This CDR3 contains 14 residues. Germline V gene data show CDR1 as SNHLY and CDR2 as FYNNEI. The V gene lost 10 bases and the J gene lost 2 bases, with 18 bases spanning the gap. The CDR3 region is CAIIMRQRTYEQYF. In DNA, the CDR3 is TGTGCCATCATCATGAGACAGCGAACCTACGAGCAGTACTTC.

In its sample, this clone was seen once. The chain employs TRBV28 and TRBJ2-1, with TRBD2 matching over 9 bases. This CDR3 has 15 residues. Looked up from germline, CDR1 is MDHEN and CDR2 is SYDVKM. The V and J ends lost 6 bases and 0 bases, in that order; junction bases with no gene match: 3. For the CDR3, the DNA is TGTGCCAGCAGGCCGGGACTAGCCTCCTACAATGAGCAGTTCTTC. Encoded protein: CASRPGLASYNEQFF.

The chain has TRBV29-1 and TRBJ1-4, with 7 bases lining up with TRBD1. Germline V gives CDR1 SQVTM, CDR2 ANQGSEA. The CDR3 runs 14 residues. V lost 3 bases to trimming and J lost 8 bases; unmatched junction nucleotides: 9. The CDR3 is CSVERTGAGEKLFF. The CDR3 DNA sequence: TGCAGCGTTGAGAGAACAGGGGCCGGAGAAAAACTGTTTTTT. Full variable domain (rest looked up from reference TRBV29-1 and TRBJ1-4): SAVISQKPSRDICQRGTSLTIQCQVDSQVTMMFWYRQQPGQSLTLIATANQGSEATYESGFVIDKFPISRPNLTFSTLTVSNMSPEDSSIYLCSVERTGAGEKLFFGSGTQLSVL.

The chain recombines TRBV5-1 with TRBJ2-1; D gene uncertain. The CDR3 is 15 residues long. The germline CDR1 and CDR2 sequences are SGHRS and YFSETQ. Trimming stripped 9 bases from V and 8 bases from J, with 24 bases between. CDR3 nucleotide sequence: TGCGCCAACTACCGAGCGCGATGTCTATCTGATGAGCAGTTCTTC. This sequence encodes CANYRARCLSDEQFF. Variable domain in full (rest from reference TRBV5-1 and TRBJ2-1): KAGVTQTPRYLIKTRGQQVTLSCSPISGHRSVSWYQQTPGQGLQFLFEYFSETQRNKGNFPGRFSGRQFSNSRSEMNVSTLELGDSALYLCANYRARCLSDEQFFGPGTRLTVL.

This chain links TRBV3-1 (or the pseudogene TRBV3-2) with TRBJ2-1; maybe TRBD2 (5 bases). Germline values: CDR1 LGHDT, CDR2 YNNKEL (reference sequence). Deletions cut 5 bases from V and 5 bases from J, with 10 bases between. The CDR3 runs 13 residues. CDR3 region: CASSAFSDNEQFF. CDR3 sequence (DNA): TGTGCCAGCAGCGCCTTTAGCGACAATGAGCAGTTCTTC.

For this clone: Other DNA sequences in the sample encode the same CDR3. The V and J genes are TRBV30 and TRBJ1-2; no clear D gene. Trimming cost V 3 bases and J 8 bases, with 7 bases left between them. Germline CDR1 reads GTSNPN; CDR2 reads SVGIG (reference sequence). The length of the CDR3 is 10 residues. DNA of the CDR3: TGTGCCTGGAGAAAGGGAGGCTACACCTTC. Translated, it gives CAWRKGGYTF.

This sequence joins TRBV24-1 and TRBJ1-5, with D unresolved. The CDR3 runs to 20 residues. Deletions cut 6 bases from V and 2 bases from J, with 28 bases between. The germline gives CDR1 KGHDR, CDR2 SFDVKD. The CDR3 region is CATSFFREKRANQGNQPQHF. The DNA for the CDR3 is TGTGCCACCAGTTTCTTTCGGGAGAAAAGGGCAAACCAAGGCAATCAGCCCCAGCATTTT.